Presented here are 5 T cell receptor beta chains from one specimen sequenced in a study of blood T cell repertoires in COVID-19. Sequenced by immunoSEQ multiplex PCR; TCRdb stores in-frame clones only, minus some. The data show tens of thousands of clones, around 90% seen once. Material: peripheral blood. These receptors were collected from a woman aged 80 or older with COVID-19, enrolled during active disease.

This rearrangement joins TRBV27 to TRBJ2-2, with D hard to call. The CDR3 totals 14 residues. CDR1 and CDR2 (germline): MNHEY, SMNVEV (reference sequence). Trimming cost V 3 bases and J 2 bases, with 7 bases left between them. The CDR3 protein is CASSFLTNTGELFF. CDR3 in DNA: TGTGCCAGCAGTTTCCTAACTAACACCGGGGAGCTGTTTTTT.

The V gene is TRBV6-1, the J gene TRBJ2-7; 7 bases match TRBD1. Trimming at V came to 4 bases and at J to 3 bases, leaving 0 bases not matched to a gene. Germline CDR1 is MNHNS and CDR2 is SASEGT. The CDR3 length is 12 residues. The CDR3 protein is CASSGQGYEQYF. The CDR3, as DNA: TGTGCCAGCAGTGGACAGGGCTACGAGCAGTACTTC.

The chain joins TRBV5-6 to TRBJ2-5; 8 bases are shared with TRBD2. Germline CDR1 is SGHDT and CDR2 is YYEEEE. The CDR3 spans 15 residues. The J segment lost 4 bases and the V segment lost 4 bases, leaving 9 bases of the junction unmatched. The CDR3 nucleotides are TGTGCCAGCAGCCCCCGGGGACGGGGGGGAGAGACCCAGTACTTC. It yields the protein CASSPRGRGGETQYF.

This clone was seen more than once but under ten times. This chain uses TRBV5-1 with TRBJ1-6; D unresolved. The CDR3 contains 17 residues. From germline, CDR1 is SGHRS and CDR2 YFSETQ. Trimming pared 0 bases from V and 0 bases from J, leaving 10 bases between. As DNA, the CDR3 is TGCGCCAGCAGCTTGGGAGGCGGGAGCTCCTATAATTCACCCCTCCACTTT. The encoded protein is CASSLGGGSSYNSPLHF. Filled out from reference TRBV5-1 and TRBJ1-6, the complete variable domain reads KAGVTQTPRYLIKTRGQQVTLSCSPISGHRSVSWYQQTPGQGLQFLFEYFSETQRNKGNFPGRFSGRQFSNSRSEMNVSTLELGDSALYLCASSLGGGSSYNSPLHFGNGTRLTVT.

This chain uses TRBV7-2 with TRBJ2-1, with D perhaps matching TRBD2 (6 bases). From germline, CDR1 is SGHTA and CDR2 FQGNSA. Between the trimmed V and J ends, which lost 5 bases and 0 bases, there was a span of 23 bases. The CDR3 totals 19 residues. CDR3: CASSPPLLGGAFSYNEQFF. In DNA, the CDR3 is TGTGCCAGCAGCCCCCCATTGTTGGGGGGTGCTTTCTCCTACAATGAGCAGTTCTTC.